This T cell receptor beta chain was sequenced during a study of regulatory T cells in long-lasting Graves disease. This clonotype came up once. CDR1 is LNHDA and CDR2 is SQIVND in the germline V gene (reference sequence). Trimming left V 5 bases short and J 2 bases short, with 13 bases between. CDR3 size: 14 residues. Arm-PCR with iRepertoire HTBI primers amplified the CDR3 regions for these TCR beta libraries. A single record per CDR3 protein comes from TCRdb applying MiXCR to the multiplex PCR reads. The table records a few hundred thousand distinct CDR3 sequences, less than 25% of them present only once. The time point: persistent/refractory GD, antithyroid drugs over 5 years with positive TRAb. RNA from PBMCs was the source of the TCR library.

The TCR sequence derives from a female donor with Graves disease. The chain joins TRBV19 to TRBJ2-7; D perhaps matches TRBD1 (6 bases). The starting material was peripheral blood mononuclear cells (PBMCs), obtained when the disease was refractory, from a patient treated with antithyroid drugs. CDR3 region: CASSVNREPYEQYF. The CDR3, as DNA: TGTGCCAGTAGTGTCAACAGGGAACCCTACGAGCAGTACTTC.